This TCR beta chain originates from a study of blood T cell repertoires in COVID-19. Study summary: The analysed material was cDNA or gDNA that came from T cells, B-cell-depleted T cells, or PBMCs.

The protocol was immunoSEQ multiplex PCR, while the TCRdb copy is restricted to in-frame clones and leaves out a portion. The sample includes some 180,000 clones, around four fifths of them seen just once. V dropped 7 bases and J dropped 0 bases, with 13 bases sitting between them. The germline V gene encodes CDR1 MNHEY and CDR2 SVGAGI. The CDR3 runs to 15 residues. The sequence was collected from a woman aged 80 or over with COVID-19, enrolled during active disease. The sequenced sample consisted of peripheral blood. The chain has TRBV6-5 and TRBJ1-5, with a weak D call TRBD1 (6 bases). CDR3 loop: CASKRTVYSNQPQHF. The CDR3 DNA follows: TGTGCCAGCAAAAGGACAGTATATAGCAATCAGCCCCAGCATTTT.